These 21 T cell receptor beta chains originate from one sample sequenced in a study of shared clonotypes between healthy human individuals. Clones were read by immunoSEQ multiplex PCR, and TCRdb kept only the in-frame ones, dropping some. The sample lists about 490,000 clones; around 85% were seen once. Sequenced input: PBMCs. The receptors were gathered from a woman aged 40 to 55 in good health. Some clones in this sample may be carry-over from other donors' samples.

The rearrangement links TRBV7-3 to TRBJ2-2, with D perhaps matching TRBD2 (5 bases). The CDR3 extends over 14 amino acids. Germline values: CDR1 SGHTA, CDR2 FQGTGA. The ends were cut back, 4 bases at V and 6 bases at J, with 12 bases in the middle. The CDR3 bases are TGTGCCAGCAGCTCCGGGATGGTGTCCGGGGAGCTGTTTTTT. Translated, it gives CASSSGMVSGELFF.

This chain uses TRBV29-1 with TRBJ2-7, with D perhaps matching TRBD1 or TRBD2 (7 bases each). V was shortened by 2 bases and J by 3 bases, with 14 bases between the two germline ends. The CDR3 sequence is 14 residues long. Germline CDR1 reads SQVTM; CDR2 reads ANQGSEA. For the CDR3, the DNA is TGCAGCGTTGAACAGGGGGGGGACCTCTACGAGCAGTACTTC. Its protein product is CSVEQGGDLYEQYF.

The V and J genes are TRBV29-1 and TRBJ2-7; 10 bases fit TRBD1. This CDR3 contains 13 residues. Germline V gene lookup returns CDR1 SQVTM and CDR2 ANQGSEA. Losses at the gene ends were 6 bases for V and 5 bases for J; bases not matched to a gene: 7. The CDR3 coding sequence is TGCAGCGTCGGGACAGGGGAGTTCGACGAGCAGTACTTC. Encoded protein: CSVGTGEFDEQYF.

The J gene is TRBJ2-1, the V gene TRBV5-1; maybe TRBD2 (6 bases). V lost 7 bases and J 5 bases, leaving 19 bases between the germline ends. The CDR3 is 15 residues long. CDR1 is SGHRS, CDR2 YFSETQ, per germline. This chain's CDR3 is CASRPRGTEHNEQFF. The CDR3 DNA is TGCGCCAGCCGTCCGCGCGGGACTGAACACAATGAGCAGTTCTTC.

The CDR3 is CASSQGLAGGSYNEQFF. The CDR3 DNA is TGCGCCAGCAGCCAGGGACTAGCGGGAGGGTCCTACAATGAGCAGTTCTTC. J is TRBJ2-1 and V is TRBV4-1; TRBD2 aligns across 16 bases. V was clipped by 3 bases and J by 1 base; unmatched bases: 0. The CDR3 length is 17 residues. Germline V lookup: CDR1 MGHRA, CDR2 YSYEKL.

At least ten counts were recorded for this clone. The V and J genes are TRBV9 and TRBJ2-7; the match to TRBD1 covers 7 bases. Germline-derived CDR1 and CDR2 are SGDLS and YYNGEE. J was trimmed by 4 bases and V by 1 base; bases with no gene match: 8. CDR3 length: 15 amino acids. The DNA of the CDR3 is TGTGCCAGCAGCGTACGGGACAGTAAGACTTACGAGCAGTACTTC. It encodes CASSVRDSKTYEQYF.

This clone was seen at least ten times. The rearrangement uses TRBV30 and TRBJ2-5, with 9 bases that match TRBD2. The J segment lost 4 bases and the V segment lost 5 bases, leaving 8 bases of the junction unmatched. The CDR3 totals 14 residues. CDR1 is GTSNPN and CDR2 is SVGIG in the germline V gene (reference sequence). The CDR3 DNA reads TGTGCCTGGGACTCCGGGACTAGCAGAGAGACCCAGTACTTC. Translating gives CAWDSGTSRETQYF.

On this clone: This likely traces to a read error, being one base from a far larger clone. This specimen includes other DNA sequences encoding the same CDR3. The rearrangement links TRBV5-1 to TRBJ1-4; D perhaps matches TRBD1 (6 bases). Germline V CDR1 and CDR2: SGHRS, YFSETQ. Trimming took 1 base from V and 2 from J, leaving 12 bases between them. This CDR3 region has 16 residues. CDR3: CASSLRTAATNEKLFF. CDR3 bases: TGCGCCAGCAGCTTGAGGACAGCAGCGACTAATGAAAAACTGTTTTTT.

The rearrangement links TRBV4-1 to TRBJ2-3; possibly TRBD2 for D (6 bases). Germline-derived CDR1 and CDR2 are MGHRA and YSYEKL. CDR3 length equals 16 residues. V was clipped by 2 bases and J by 4 bases, with 16 bases between them. The CDR3 DNA is TGCGCCAGCAGCCAATTCCCTTCGGGAGCAGCAGATACGCAGTATTTT. Protein sequence: CASSQFPSGAADTQYF.

In regard to this clone: Only one base separates this from a far larger clonotype, so it likely reflects a read error. Without the conserved terminal phenylalanine or tryptophan, this CDR3 likely stems from a read error. This rearrangement joins TRBV4-1 to TRBJ1-1; TRBD1 is a possible D gene (6 bases). V was shortened by 1 base and J by 3 bases, with 18 bases between the two germline ends. This CDR3 has 17 amino acids. Germline CDR1 MGHRA, CDR2 YSYEKL. The CDR3 DNA is TGCGCCAGCAGCCAAGTAGGGGCCCGGGGGCAGGACACTGAAGCTTTCCTT. This sequence encodes CASSQVGARGQDTEAFL.

This chain links TRBV19 with TRBJ2-7, with 9 bases that match TRBD2. Germline loops: CDR1 LNHDA, CDR2 SQIVND (reference sequence). V lost 5 bases, J lost 5 bases, and 10 bases stayed unmatched. The CDR3 loop spans 15 amino acids. The CDR3 here is CASSLSSGSPHEQYF. DNA of the CDR3: TGTGCCAGTAGTTTAAGTAGCGGGAGCCCCCACGAGCAGTACTTC.

Note on this clone: A read error is the likely source, as a far larger clone sits one nucleotide away. The chain is built from TRBV6-6 and TRBJ2-7, with no clear D. The CDR3 length is 11 residues. Germline lookup yields CDR1 MNHNY and CDR2 SVGAGI (reference sequence). V shed 7 bases and J shed 2 bases, with 6 bases lying between them. The CDR3 sequence: CASNYTYEQYF. The CDR3, as DNA: TGTGCCAGCAATTATACCTACGAGCAGTACTTC.

This clone was detected only a few times. V is TRBV7-2 and J is TRBJ2-1; 7 bases are a match to TRBD2. V lost 4 bases and J lost 5; bases outside the gene matches: 11. The CDR3 covers 16 residues. Germline V gene sequence: CDR1 SGHTA, CDR2 FQGNSA. The CDR3, as DNA: TGTGCCAGCAGCTCAAGGGAAGCGGGGACCAACAATGAGCAGTTCTTC. It specifies CASSSREAGTNNEQFF.

V and J are TRBV29-1 and TRBJ2-3; the D gene is possibly TRBD2 (5 bases). This CDR3 is built from 12 residues. CDR1 is SQVTM, CDR2 ANQGSEA, per germline. Trimming pared 2 bases from V and 5 bases from J, leaving 8 bases between. CDR3 DNA sequence: TGCAGCGTTGAAAAACTAGGAGATACGCAGTATTTT. Its translation: CSVEKLGDTQYF.

With respect to this clone: A far larger clone is only one base removed, so a read error is likely. Other DNA sequences in this specimen translate into the identical CDR3. V gene TRBV7-2 combines with J gene TRBJ2-7, with D possibly TRBD1 on 6 matching bases. This CDR3 contains 14 residues. CDR1 and CDR2 from the germline V gene are SGHTA and FQGNSA. The chain's CDR3 is CASSPDRNSYEQYF. The DNA for the CDR3 is TGTGCCAGCAGCCCCGACAGGAACTCCTATGAGCAGTACTTC.

This clone was seen just once. The chain couples TRBV7-8 to TRBJ2-6, with D tentatively TRBD2 (6 bases). Germline-derived CDR1 and CDR2 are SGHVS and FQNEAQ. The CDR3 is 19 amino acids. Trimming took off 6 bases at V and 0 bases at J, with 21 bases between the two ends. The CDR3 DNA follows: TGTGCCAGCAGGCCCAAGCGGGTGTCCCCCCCCTCTGGGGCCAACGTCCTGACTTTC. Its translation: CASRPKRVSPPSGANVLTF.

In DNA form, the CDR3 reads TGTGCCAGCTCACCAAGGTGGGGGGCGACTAGCGGGACGAGCTCCTACGAGCAGTACTTC. As protein: CASSPRWGATSGTSSYEQYF. V gene TRBV18 combines with J gene TRBJ2-7, with TRBD2 identical over 11 bases. V lost 2 bases and J lost 0; bases outside the gene matches: 15. This CDR3 has 20 residues. CDR1 and CDR2 (germline): KGHSH, LQKENI.

This clone was seen a few times. This sequence may be a read error, since a much larger clone differs from it by one base. The same CDR3 can be traced to other DNA sequences in this sample. The V and J genes are TRBV6-5 and TRBJ1-2; D perhaps matches TRBD1 (5 bases). CDR1 MNHEY and CDR2 SVGAGI come from the germline V gene. There are 13 residues in the CDR3. The CDR3 DNA reads TGCGCCAGCAGCCCTGGGGACGGCTATGGCTACACCTTC. Translating gives CASSPGDGYGYTF.

Comment on this clone: One base separates it from a far larger clone, so it is likely a read error. The CDR3 DNA reads as TGTGCCAGCAGTAGGGCTCGGATACACTATGGCTACACCTTC. It is translated as CASSRARIHYGYTF. The rearrangement joins TRBV2 to TRBJ1-2; D gene uncertain. V lost 5 bases and J 3 bases, leaving 13 bases between the germline ends. This CDR3 comprises 14 residues. Germline-derived CDR1 and CDR2 are SNHLY and FYNNEI.

This clone was seen at least ten times. The chain joins TRBV11-3 to TRBJ2-1; the D gene is possibly TRBD1 (6 bases). Germline CDR1 SGHNT, CDR2 YENEEA. V was cut by 1 base and J by 5 bases, with 21 bases left in between. The CDR3 extends over 18 amino acids. The CDR3 protein is CASSLAPAFTGSDNEQFF. The CDR3, as DNA: TGTGCCAGCAGCTTAGCCCCGGCCTTTACAGGGTCGGACAATGAGCAGTTCTTC.

As for this clone: A far larger clone is a single base away, which makes a read error likely. The rearrangement joins TRBV11-2 to TRBJ2-7, with 9 nucleotides matching TRBD2. This CDR3 has 15 residues. Germline V gene sequence: CDR1 SGHAT, CDR2 FQNNGV. CDR3 bases: TGTGCCGGCAGCTTGGCGGGAGGGGCGAACTACGAGCAGTACTTC. Encoded protein: CAGSLAGGANYEQYF.